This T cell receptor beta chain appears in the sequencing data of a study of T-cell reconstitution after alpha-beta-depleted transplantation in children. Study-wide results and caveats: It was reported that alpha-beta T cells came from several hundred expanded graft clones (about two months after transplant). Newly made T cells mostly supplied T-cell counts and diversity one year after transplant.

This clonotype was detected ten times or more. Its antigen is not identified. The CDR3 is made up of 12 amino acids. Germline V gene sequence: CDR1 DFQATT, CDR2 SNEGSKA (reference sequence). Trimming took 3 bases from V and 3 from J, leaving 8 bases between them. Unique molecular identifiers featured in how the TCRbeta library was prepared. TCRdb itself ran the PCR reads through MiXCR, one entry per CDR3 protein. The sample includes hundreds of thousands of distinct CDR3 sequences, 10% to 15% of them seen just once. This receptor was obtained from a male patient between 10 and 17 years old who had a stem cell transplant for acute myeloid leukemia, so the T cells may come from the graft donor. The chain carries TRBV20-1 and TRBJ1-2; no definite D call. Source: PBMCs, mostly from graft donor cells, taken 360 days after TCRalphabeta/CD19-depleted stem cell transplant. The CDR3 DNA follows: TGCAGTGCTAGGGAGACGGACTATGGCTACACCTTC. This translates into CSARETDYGYTF.